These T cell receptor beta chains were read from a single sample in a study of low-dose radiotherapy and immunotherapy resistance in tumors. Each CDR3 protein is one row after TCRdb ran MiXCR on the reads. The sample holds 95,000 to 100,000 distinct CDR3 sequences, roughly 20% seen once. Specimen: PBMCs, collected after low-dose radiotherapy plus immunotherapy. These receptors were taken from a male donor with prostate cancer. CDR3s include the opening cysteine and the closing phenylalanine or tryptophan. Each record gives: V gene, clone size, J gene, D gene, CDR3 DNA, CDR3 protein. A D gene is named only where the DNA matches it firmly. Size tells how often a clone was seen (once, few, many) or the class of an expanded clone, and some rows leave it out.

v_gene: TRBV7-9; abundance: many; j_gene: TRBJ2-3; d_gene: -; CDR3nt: TGTGCCAGCAGCCCCGGAGCCCTGGGCACAGATACGCAGTATTTT; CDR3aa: CASSPGALGTDTQYF
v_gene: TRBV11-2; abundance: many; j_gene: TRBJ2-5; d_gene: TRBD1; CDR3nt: TGTGCCAGCAGCTTAGTGGCAGGGGGCAAGACCCAGTACTTC; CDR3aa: CASSLVAGGKTQYF
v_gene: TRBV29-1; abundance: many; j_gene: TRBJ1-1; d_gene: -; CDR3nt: TGCAGCGTTGAAGAGGGGGAGTACACTGAAGCTTTCTTT; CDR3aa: CSVEEGEYTEAFF
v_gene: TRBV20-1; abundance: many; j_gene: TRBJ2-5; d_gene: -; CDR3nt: TGCAGTGCAAGGGCCCTCATGGAGACCCAGTACTTC; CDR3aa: CSARALMETQYF
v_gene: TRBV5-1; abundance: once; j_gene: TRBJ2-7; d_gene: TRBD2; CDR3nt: TGCGCCAGCAGCTTGGATGGGACTAGCGGCCTCGAGCAGTACTTC; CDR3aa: CASSLDGTSGLEQYF
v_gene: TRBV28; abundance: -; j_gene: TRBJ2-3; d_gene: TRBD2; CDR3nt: TGTGCCAGCAGGAAGAGGGTAGCGGGGCGTTTCCTCACAGATACGCAGTATTTT; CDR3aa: CASRKRVAGRFLTDTQYF
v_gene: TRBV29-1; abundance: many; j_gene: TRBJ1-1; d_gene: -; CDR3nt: TGCAGCGTTTCCCTTTCGGGAACTGAAGCTTTCTTT; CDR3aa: CSVSLSGTEAFF
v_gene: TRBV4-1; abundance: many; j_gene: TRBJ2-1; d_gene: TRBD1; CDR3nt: TGCGCCAGCAGCCGAGACAGGGTGGGCGGCAATGAGCAGTTCTTC; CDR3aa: CASSRDRVGGNEQFF
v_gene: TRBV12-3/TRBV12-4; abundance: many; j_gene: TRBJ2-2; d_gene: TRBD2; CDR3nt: TGTGCCAGCAGGACTAGCGGGGGGGTAAACACCGGGGAGCTGTTTTTT; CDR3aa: CASRTSGGVNTGELFF
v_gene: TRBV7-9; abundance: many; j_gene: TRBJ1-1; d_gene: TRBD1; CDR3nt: TGTGCCAGCAGCTTAGCGCCCAGGGGGAATATGAACACTGAAGCTTTCTTT; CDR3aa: CASSLAPRGNMNTEAFF
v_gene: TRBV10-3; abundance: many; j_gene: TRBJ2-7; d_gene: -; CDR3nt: TGTGCCATCAGTGACCCCGCTGGTAGCGCGGTGGCTAGCGAGCAGTACTTC; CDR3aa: CAISDPAGSAVASEQYF
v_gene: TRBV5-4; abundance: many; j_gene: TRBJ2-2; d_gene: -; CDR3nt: TGTGCCAGCAGCTTGGTTAACACCGGGGAGCTGTTTTTT; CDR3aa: CASSLVNTGELFF
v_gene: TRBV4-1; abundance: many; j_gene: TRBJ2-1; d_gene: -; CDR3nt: TGCGCCAGCAGCCTTACCGGTCCCGGTCACGGAGAGCAGTTCTTC; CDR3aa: CASSLTGPGHGEQFF
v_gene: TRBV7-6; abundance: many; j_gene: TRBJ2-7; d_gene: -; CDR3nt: TGTGCCAGCAGCTTAGAAAGGGGCCCAAATTACGAGCAGTACTTC; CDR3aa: CASSLERGPNYEQYF
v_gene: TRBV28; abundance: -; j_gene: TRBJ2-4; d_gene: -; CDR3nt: TGTGCCAGCAGTTTATCCCCGACAGTACCAGCCATAAACATTCAGTACTTC; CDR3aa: CASSLSPTVPAINIQYF
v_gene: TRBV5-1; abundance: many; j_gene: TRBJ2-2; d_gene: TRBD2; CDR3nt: TGCGCCAGCAGAAGTATAGCGGGGGGCGCGAACACCGGGGAGCTGTTTTTT; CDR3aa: CASRSIAGGANTGELFF
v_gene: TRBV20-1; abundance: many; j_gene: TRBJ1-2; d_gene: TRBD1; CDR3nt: TGCAGTGCTCTGACATTAAGACAGGGGGCTGGCTACACCTTC; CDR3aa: CSALTLRQGAGYTF
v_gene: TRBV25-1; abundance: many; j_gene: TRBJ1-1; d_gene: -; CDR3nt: TGTGCCAGCTCCTACGCCCCCTCGGGCCACGGCACTGAAGCTTTCTTT; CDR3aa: CASSYAPSGHGTEAFF
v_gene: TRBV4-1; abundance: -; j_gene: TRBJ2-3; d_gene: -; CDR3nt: TGCGCCAGCAGCCGTGACCTCTTTGCAGATACGCAGTATTTT; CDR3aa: CASSRDLFADTQYF
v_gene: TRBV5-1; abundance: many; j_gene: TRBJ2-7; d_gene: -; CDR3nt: TGCGCCAGCAGCTTGGCCGGGCCAACCCACGAGCAGTACTTC; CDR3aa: CASSLAGPTHEQYF
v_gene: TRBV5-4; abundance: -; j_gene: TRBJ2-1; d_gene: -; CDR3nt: TGTGCCAGCAGCGGAGGACAGTTCCGCTACAATGAGCAGTTCTTC; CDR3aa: CASSGGQFRYNEQFF
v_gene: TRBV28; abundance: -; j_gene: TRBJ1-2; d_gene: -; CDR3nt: TGTGCCAGCAGGTTCGAAACAGGGTATGGCTACACCTTC; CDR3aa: CASRFETGYGYTF
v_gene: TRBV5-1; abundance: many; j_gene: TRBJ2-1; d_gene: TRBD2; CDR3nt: TGCGCCAGCAGCCTGACCGCTAGCGGGGGGGCCCCGGGGGAGCAGTTCTTC; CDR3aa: CASSLTASGGAPGEQFF
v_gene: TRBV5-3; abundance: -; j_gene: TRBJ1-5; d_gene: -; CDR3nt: TGTGCCAGCAGCGCGGGGCTTCCCAATCAGCCCCAGCATTTT; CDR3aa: CASSAGLPNQPQHF
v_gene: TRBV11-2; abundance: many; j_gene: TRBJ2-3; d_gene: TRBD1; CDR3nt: TGTGCCAGCAGCTCAGGACAGGTCTGGGCCACAGATACGCAGTATTTT; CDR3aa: CASSSGQVWATDTQYF
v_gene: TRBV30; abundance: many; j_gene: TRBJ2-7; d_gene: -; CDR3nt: TGTGCCTGGAGTAGCGGCAGTTCCTACGAGCAGTACTTC; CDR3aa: CAWSSGSSYEQYF
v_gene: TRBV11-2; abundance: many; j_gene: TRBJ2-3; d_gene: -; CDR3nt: TGTGCCAGCAGCTTAGGCTGGGTCCCAACCACAGATACGCAGTATTTT; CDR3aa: CASSLGWVPTTDTQYF
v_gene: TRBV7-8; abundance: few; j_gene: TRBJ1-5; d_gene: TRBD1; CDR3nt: TGTGCCAGCAGCCGGACAGGGTCCAATCAGCCCCAGCATTTT; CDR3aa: CASSRTGSNQPQHF
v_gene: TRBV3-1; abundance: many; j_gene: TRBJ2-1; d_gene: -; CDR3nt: TGTGCCAGCAGCCCATCGATCAATGAGCAGTTCTTC; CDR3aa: CASSPSINEQFF
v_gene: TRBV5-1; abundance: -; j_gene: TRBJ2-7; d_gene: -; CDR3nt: TGCGCCAGCAGCTTGATCGGGCGAGACGAGCAGTACTTC; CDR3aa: CASSLIGRDEQYF
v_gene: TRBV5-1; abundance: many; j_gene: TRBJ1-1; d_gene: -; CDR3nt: TGCGCCAGCAGCACCGGGACACTGGCTATGGGTGAAGCTTTCTTT; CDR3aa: CASSTGTLAMGEAFF
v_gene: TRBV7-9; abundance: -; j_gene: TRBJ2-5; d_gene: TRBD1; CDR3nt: TGTGCCAGCAGCTCCTATCGTACAGGGGGGGAGACCCAGTACTTC; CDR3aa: CASSSYRTGGETQYF
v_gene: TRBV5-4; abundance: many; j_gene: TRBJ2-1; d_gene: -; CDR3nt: TGTGCCAGCAGCTTGAAAGGGTACGATGAGCAGTTCTTC; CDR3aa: CASSLKGYDEQFF
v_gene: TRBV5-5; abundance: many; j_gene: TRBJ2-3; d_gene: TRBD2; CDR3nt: TGTGCCAGCAGCTTGACGAGCGGGGGGGCCGGAGATACGCAGTATTTT; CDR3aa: CASSLTSGGAGDTQYF
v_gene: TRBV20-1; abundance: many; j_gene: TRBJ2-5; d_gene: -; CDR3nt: TGCAGTGCTAGCCCCGGGACCGCCCTGGGAGAGACCCAGTACTTC; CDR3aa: CSASPGTALGETQYF
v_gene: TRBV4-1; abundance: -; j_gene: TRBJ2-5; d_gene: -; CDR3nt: TGCGCCAGCAGGACGCGGGACAACCAAGAGACCCAGTACTTC; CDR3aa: CASRTRDNQETQYF
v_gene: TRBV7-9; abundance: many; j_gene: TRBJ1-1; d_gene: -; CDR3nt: TGTGCCAGCAGCCCGGAGGTCGGCACTGAAGCTTTCTTT; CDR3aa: CASSPEVGTEAFF
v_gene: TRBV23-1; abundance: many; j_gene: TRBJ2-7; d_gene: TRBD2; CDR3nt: TGCGCCAGGCGGGGGGTGAGCTTCGGCGAGCAGTACTTC; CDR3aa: CARRGVSFGEQYF